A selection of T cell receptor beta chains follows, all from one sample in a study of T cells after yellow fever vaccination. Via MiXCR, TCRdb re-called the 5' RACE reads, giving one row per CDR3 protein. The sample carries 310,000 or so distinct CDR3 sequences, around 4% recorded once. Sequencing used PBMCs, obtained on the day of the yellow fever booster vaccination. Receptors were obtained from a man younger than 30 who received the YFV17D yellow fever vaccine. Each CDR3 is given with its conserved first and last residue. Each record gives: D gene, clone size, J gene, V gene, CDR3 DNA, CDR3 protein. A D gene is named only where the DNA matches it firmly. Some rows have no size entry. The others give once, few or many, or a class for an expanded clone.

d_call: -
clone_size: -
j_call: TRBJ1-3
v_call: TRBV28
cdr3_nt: TGTGCCAGCAGTTCCCCCGGACAGGGAAACACCATATATTTT
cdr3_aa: CASSSPGQGNTIYF

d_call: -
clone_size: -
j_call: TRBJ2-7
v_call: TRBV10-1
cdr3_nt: TGCGCCAGCACCACCCCTCCCGGGAGCCTATCCCACGAGCAGTACTTC
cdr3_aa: CASTTPPGSLSHEQYF

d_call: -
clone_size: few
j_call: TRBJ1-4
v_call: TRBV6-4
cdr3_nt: TGTGCCAGCAGTCGAGGACCAATTGCAACTAATGAAAAACTGTTTTTT
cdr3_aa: CASSRGPIATNEKLFF

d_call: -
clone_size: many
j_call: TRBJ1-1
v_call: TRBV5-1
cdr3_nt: TGCGCCAGCAGCTTTTTCCGGGGGGGCACTGAAGCTTTCTTT
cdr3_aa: CASSFFRGGTEAFF

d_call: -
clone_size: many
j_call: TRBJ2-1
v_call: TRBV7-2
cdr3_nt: TGTGCCAGCGGTTCGGGGGCCTACAATGAGCAGTTCTTC
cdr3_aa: CASGSGAYNEQFF

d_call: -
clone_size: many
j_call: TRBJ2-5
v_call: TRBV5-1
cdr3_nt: TGCGCCAGCAGCTTGAGGCTGGGAGATTTAGAGACCCAGTACTTC
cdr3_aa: CASSLRLGDLETQYF

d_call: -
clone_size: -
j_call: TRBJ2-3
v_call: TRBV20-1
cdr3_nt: TGCAGTGCTAGTGTGGGGGGGCGCAGCACAGATACGCAGTATTTT
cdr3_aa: CSASVGGRSTDTQYF

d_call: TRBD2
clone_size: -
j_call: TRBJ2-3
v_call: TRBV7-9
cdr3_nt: TGTGCCAGCAGCTTCCACGGACTAGAGAGGGGTACGCAGTATTTT
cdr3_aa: CASSFHGLERGTQYF

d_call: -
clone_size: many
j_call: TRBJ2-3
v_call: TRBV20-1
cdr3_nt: TGCAGTGCTAGCGGGGAGTATTACGGGACAGATACGCAGTATTTT
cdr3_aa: CSASGEYYGTDTQYF

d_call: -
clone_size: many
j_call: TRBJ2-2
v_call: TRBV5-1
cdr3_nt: TGCGCCAGCAGCTCCAGCACCGGGGAGCTGTTTTTT
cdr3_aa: CASSSSTGELFF

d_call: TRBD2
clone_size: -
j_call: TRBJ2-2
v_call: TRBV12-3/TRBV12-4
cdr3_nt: TGTGCCAGCAGTCTCGGGACTAGCGGGGTTGGGAACACCGGGGAGCTGTTTTTT
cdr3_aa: CASSLGTSGVGNTGELFF

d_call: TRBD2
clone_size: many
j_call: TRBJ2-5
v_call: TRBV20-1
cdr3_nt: TGCAGTGCCCGAGCGGGAATACAAGAGACCCAGTACTTC
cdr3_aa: CSARAGIQETQYF

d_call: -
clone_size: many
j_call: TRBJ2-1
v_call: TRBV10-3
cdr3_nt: TGTGCCATCACCCAAAGGGACGGATTACTGGGAGAGCAGTTCTTC
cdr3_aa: CAITQRDGLLGEQFF

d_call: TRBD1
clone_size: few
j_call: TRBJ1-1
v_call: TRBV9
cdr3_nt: TGTGCCAGCAGTCCAGAGGGATCGGGAGGACAGGGCCTTGAAGCTTTCTTT
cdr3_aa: CASSPEGSGGQGLEAFF

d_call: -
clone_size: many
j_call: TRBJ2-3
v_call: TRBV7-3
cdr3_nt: TGTGCCAGCAGCTTATCGGGCGGGGCTGAAGATACGCAGTATTTT
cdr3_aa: CASSLSGGAEDTQYF

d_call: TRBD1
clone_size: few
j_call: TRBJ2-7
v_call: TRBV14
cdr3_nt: TGTGCCAGCAGCCAAGGGACAGGAAGTGGGCCCTACGAGCAGTACTTC
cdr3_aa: CASSQGTGSGPYEQYF

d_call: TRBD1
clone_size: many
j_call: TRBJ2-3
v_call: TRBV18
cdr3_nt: TGTGCCAGCTCACCATTCCCCCGGGACAGGGTGGCAGATACGCAGTATTTT
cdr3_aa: CASSPFPRDRVADTQYF

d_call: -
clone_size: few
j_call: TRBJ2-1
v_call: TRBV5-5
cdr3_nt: TGTGCCAGCAGCAACCTCAGGGGAGGCTCCTACAATGAGCAGTTCTTC
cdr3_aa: CASSNLRGGSYNEQFF

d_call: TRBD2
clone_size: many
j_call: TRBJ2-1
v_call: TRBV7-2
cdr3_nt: TGTGCCAGCAGCTTCGATTTTAGCGGGGGGGCCAATGAGCAGTTCTTC
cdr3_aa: CASSFDFSGGANEQFF

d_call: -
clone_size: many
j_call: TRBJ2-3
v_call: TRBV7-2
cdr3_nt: TGTGCCAGCAGCCCCGCGGATACGCAGTATTTT
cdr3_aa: CASSPADTQYF

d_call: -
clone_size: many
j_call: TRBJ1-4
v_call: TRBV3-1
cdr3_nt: TGTGCCAGCAGCCAAGGGAGCACCGCAACTAATGAAAAACTGTTTTTT
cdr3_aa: CASSQGSTATNEKLFF

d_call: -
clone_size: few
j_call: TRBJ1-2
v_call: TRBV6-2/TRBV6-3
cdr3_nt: TGTGCCAGCGCACGGGACCAAGGTTCAAGCGGCTACACCTTC
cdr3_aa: CASARDQGSSGYTF

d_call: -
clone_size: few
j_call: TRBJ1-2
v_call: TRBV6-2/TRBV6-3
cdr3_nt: TGTGCCAGCAGTTACCGGACAGACAACTATGGCTACACCTTC
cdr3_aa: CASSYRTDNYGYTF

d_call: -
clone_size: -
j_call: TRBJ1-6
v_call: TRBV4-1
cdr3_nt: TGCGCCAGCAGCCAAGATCCCCTCGGCCAGGGACCCTATTCACCCCTCCACTTT
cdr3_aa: CASSQDPLGQGPYSPLHF

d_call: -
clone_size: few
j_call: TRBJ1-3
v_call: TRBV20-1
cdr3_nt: TGCAGTGCTATACGGGAACTCTCTGGAAACACCATATATTTT
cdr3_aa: CSAIRELSGNTIYF

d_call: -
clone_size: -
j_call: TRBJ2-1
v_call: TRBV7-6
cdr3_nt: TGTGCCAGCAGCCCCTTCGGCGGGTCCCATAACAATGAGCAGTTCTTC
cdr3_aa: CASSPFGGSHNNEQFF

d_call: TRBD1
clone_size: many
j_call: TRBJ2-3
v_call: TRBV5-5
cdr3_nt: TGTGCCAGCAGCTTATGGGGGACAGGGGGCCCAGATACGCAGTATTTT
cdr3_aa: CASSLWGTGGPDTQYF

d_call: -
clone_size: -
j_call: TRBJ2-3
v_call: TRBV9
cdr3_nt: TGTGCCAGCAGCGTATCCGGGACGGCCACAGATACGCAGTATTTT
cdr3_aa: CASSVSGTATDTQYF